Shown below are 14 T cell receptor beta chains from a single sample sequenced in a study of T cells in Graves' hyperthyroidism and ophthalmopathy (dated by TCRdb to between 2018 and 2021). Library prep was done by multiplex PCR. These reads were obtained on an Illumina HiSeq 2000. TCR beta CDR3 regions were amplified from RNA transcripts. A first-round RT-PCR of the TCR CDR3 used the HTBI primer set with the Qiagen OneStep RT-PCR kit. TCRdb applied fastp at Q25 and MiXCR to the public reads, then kept only in-frame beta chains. All rows with the same CDR3 protein become a single entry with the most common DNA and genes. The sample yields under 300,000 distinct CDR3 sequences; just over 14% were counted once. The ten largest clones add up to less than 15% of the sample. The sequencing input was blood. The receptor source for this set is a woman aged 40 to 50 with Graves' hyperthyroidism that later progressed to Graves' ophthalmopathy.

This clonotype was detected ten times or more. The rearrangement links TRBV30 to TRBJ2-1; D ambiguous. The CDR3 has 13 residues. Germline V gives CDR1 GTSNPN, CDR2 SVGIG (reference sequence). The V end lost 0 bases, the J end lost 6 bases, and 9 bases lay between the germline ends. CDR3 DNA: TGTGCCTGGAGTGTAAGCCTAGTCAATGAGCAGTTCTTC. This translates into CAWSVSLVNEQFF.

This clonotype was detected ten times or more. The genes are TRBV6-1 and TRBJ2-5; TRBD2 matches at 7 bases. V lost 3 bases to trimming and J lost 4 bases; unmatched junction nucleotides: 8. The length of the CDR3 is 15 residues. Per germline, CDR1 MNHNS and CDR2 SASEGT. The CDR3, as DNA: TGTGCCAGCAGTGACCCGGGACTACTGGGAGAGACCCAGTACTTC. It yields the protein CASSDPGLLGETQYF.

This clonotype was seen repeatedly, ten times or more. The gene calls are TRBV7-2 and TRBJ2-7; the match to TRBD1 covers 10 bases. The CDR3 has 16 residues. With V trimmed by 4 bases and J by 4 bases, 10 bases remained unmatched. Germline V gene lookup returns CDR1 SGHTA and CDR2 FQGNSA. CDR3 sequence: CASSSPEGQGRYEQYF. For the CDR3, the DNA is TGTGCCAGCAGCTCTCCTGAGGGACAGGGGAGATACGAGCAGTACTTC.

The rearrangement links TRBV28 to TRBJ1-2; D may be TRBD1 (5 bases). With 5 bases removed from V and 4 bases from J, the gap between germline ends came to 14 bases. CDR3 length equals 14 residues. Per germline, CDR1 MDHEN and CDR2 SYDVKM. The CDR3 loop reads CASSAVRGIYGYTF. In nucleotides, the CDR3 is TGTGCCAGCAGTGCCGTTCGGGGGATCTATGGCTACACCTTC.

This rearrangement joins TRBV29-1 to TRBJ2-1; 7 nucleotides agree with TRBD2. CDR1 is SQVTM and CDR2 is ANQGSEA in the germline V gene. The V gene end was trimmed by 4 bases and the J gene end by 2 bases; junction bases not matched to a gene: 5. The CDR3 loop spans 14 amino acids. The CDR3 sequence: CSVVGGSPYNEQFF. In DNA form, the CDR3 reads TGCAGCGTTGTGGGGGGGTCCCCCTACAATGAGCAGTTCTTC.

In its sample, this clonotype was seen many times. The chain employs TRBV5-8 and TRBJ1-4, with a tentative D call TRBD1 (5 bases). The CDR3 is 15 residues long. V lost 0 bases and J lost 8, with 14 bases in between. The germline gives CDR1 SGHTS, CDR2 YDEGEE. CDR3 sequence reads: CASSLEGRKGEKLFF. The DNA of the CDR3 is TGTGCCAGCAGCTTGGAGGGACGGAAAGGGGAAAAACTGTTTTTT.

This clonotype came up many times. The V and J genes are TRBV19 and TRBJ1-2; D ambiguous. V lost 1 base and J 0 bases, leaving 15 bases between the germline ends. The V gene's germline CDR1 is LNHDA and CDR2 SQIVND (reference sequence). This CDR3 has 17 residues. CDR3 nucleotide sequence: TGTGCCAGTAGTATAGCTACGGTCCACACATCTAACTATGGCTACACCTTC. Translation gives CASSIATVHTSNYGYTF.

About this clonotype: Given the absence of the conserved phenylalanine or tryptophan at the CDR3 end, a read error is likely. The chain has TRBV7-8 and TRBJ2-7; D is possibly TRBD1 (6 bases). Germline V gene data show CDR1 as SGHVS and CDR2 as FQNEAQ. Trimming removed 1 base from V and 5 bases from J, with 15 bases in between. The CDR3 loop spans 15 amino acids. Written as DNA, the CDR3 is TGTGCCAGCAGCTTAGGGCACAGGGAATTGGACGAGCAGTACTCC. This gives the protein CASSLGHRELDEQYS.

This clonotype was seen ten or more times. This rearrangement joins TRBV28 to TRBJ2-4; D is uncertain. The V end was cut by 4 bases, the J end by 1 base, with 14 bases between. The CDR3 extends over 16 amino acids. Germline-derived CDR1 and CDR2 are MDHEN and SYDVKM. CDR3 protein: CASSSESIRAKNIQYF. CDR3 bases: TGTGCCAGCAGTTCTGAGTCAATCAGGGCCAAAAACATTCAGTACTTC.

This clonotype was observed many times. The gene calls are TRBV2 and TRBJ2-7; 7 bases map to TRBD1. Germline-derived CDR1 and CDR2 are SNHLY and FYNNEI. The CDR3 extends over 15 amino acids. V was clipped by 6 bases and J by 3 bases; unmatched bases: 11. CDR3 DNA: TGTGCCAGCAGGTTACCGGGACAGTTAATCTACGAGCAGTACTTC. Translated: CASRLPGQLIYEQYF.

This clonotype was counted many times. The gene calls are TRBV15 and TRBJ2-1, with 9 bases aligning to TRBD2. The CDR3 has 15 amino acids. The trim removed 1 base at V and 3 bases at J, leaving 1 base unmatched. CDR1 and CDR2 from the germline V gene are LNHNV and YYDKDF (reference sequence). CDR3 region: CATSRGSGSYNEQFF. CDR3 in DNA: TGTGCCACCAGCAGAGGTAGCGGGAGCTACAATGAGCAGTTCTTC.

V is TRBV5-1 and J is TRBJ2-2, with TRBD2 as a possible D gene (6 bases). The CDR3 has 18 residues. CDR1 SGHRS and CDR2 YFSETQ come from the germline V gene. V was pared by 5 bases and J by 1 base, with 21 bases between. CDR3 sequence (DNA): TGCGCCAGCAGTCCAACTCCAATAGCGGCTATGAACACCGGGGAGCTGTTTTTT. Residues: CASSPTPIAAMNTGELFF. The full variable domain, rest sourced from reference TRBV5-1 and TRBJ2-2, is KAGVTQTPRYLIKTRGQQVTLSCSPISGHRSVSWYQQTPGQGLQFLFEYFSETQRNKGNFPGRFSGRQFSNSRSEMNVSTLELGDSALYLCASSPTPIAAMNTGELFFGEGSRLTVL.

This clonotype was seen at least ten times. The rearrangement uses TRBV5-1 and TRBJ1-1; 8 nucleotides agree with TRBD1. The germline V gene encodes CDR1 SGHRS and CDR2 YFSETQ. The CDR3 runs 17 residues. The V and J ends lost 0 bases and 2 bases, in that order; junction bases with no gene match: 9. CDR3 in DNA: TGCGCCAGCAGCTTGGATCCAGGGGGCTATCCCAACACTGAAGCTTTCTTT. It specifies CASSLDPGGYPNTEAFF.

This clonotype was observed at least ten times. The chain couples TRBV5-5 to TRBJ2-7; D is perhaps TRBD1 (5 bases). Per the germline V gene, CDR1 is SGHKS and CDR2 is YYEKEE (reference sequence). The CDR3 runs to 14 residues. The ends were cut back, 1 base at V and 5 bases at J, with 13 bases in the middle. The CDR3 region has the DNA TGTGCCAGCAGCTTGTCCCAGGGTAATCACGAGCAGTACTTC. Protein: CASSLSQGNHEQYF.